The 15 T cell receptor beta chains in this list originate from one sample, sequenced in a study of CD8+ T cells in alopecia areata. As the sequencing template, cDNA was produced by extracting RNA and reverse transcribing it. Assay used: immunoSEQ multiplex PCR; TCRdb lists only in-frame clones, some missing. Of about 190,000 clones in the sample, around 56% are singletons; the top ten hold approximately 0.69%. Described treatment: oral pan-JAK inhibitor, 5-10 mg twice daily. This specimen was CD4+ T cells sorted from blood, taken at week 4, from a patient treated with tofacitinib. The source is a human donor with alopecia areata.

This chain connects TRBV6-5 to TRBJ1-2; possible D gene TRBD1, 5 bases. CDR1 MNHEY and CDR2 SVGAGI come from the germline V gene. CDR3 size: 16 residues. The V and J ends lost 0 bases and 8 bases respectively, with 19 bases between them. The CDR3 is CASSYSATASSKGYTF. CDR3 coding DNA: TGTGCCAGCAGTTACTCCGCGACAGCCTCCTCCAAGGGCTACACCTTC.

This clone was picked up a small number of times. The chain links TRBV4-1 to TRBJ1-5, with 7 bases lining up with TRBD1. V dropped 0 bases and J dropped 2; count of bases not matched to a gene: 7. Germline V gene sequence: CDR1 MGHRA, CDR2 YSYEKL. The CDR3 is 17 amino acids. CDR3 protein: CASSQEARQGGNQPQHF. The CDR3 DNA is TGCGCCAGCAGCCAAGAGGCAAGACAGGGTGGCAATCAGCCCCAGCATTTT.

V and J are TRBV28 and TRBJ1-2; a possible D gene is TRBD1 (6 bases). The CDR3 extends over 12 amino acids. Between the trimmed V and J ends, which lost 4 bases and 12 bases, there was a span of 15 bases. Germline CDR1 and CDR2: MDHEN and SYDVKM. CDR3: CASSSPRGAHTF. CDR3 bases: TGTGCCAGCAGTTCACCTCGGGGGGCGCACACCTTC.

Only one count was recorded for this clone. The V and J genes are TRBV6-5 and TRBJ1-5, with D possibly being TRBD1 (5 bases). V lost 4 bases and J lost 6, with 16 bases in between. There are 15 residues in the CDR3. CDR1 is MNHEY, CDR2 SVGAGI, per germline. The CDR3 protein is CASSSREIQGQPQHF. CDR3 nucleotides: TGTGCCAGCAGTTCCAGGGAAATTCAGGGTCAGCCCCAGCATTTT.

The CDR3 DNA reads as TGCAGCGTTGAAGATTTGGACAGGGCTGCGGGACGGGCTATGCGGGAGACCCAGTACTTC. Its protein is CSVEDLDRAAGRAMRETQYF. This chain connects TRBV29-1 to TRBJ2-5; TRBD1 aligns across 8 bases. V trimming: 0 bases; J trimming: 5 bases; junction bases outside the gene matches: 23. CDR1 SQVTM and CDR2 ANQGSEA come from the germline V gene. This CDR3 comprises 20 residues.

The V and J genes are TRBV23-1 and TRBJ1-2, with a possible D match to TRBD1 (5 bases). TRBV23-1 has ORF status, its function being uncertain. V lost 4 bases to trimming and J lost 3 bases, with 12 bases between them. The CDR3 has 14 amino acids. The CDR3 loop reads CASSPWRGYYGYTF. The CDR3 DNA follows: TGCGCCAGCAGTCCGTGGAGGGGCTACTATGGCTACACCTTC.

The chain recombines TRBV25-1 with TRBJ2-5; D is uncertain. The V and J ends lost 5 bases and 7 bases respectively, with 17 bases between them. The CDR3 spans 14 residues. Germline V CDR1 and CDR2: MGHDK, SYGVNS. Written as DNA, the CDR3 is TGTGCCAGCAGTCCGAGGCCCCGGGTGGGGACCCAGTACTTC. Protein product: CASSPRPRVGTQYF.

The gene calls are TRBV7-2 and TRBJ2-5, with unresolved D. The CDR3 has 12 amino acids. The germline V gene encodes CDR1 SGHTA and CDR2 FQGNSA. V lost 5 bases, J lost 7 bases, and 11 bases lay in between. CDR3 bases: TGTGCCAGCAGCCCGCCCGTTGGGACCCAGTACTTC. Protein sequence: CASSPPVGTQYF. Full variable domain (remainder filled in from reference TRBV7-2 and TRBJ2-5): GAGVSQSPSNKVTEKGKDVELRCDPISGHTALYWYRQSLGQGLEFLIYFQGNSAPDKSGLPSDRFSAERTGGSVSTLTIQRTQQEDSAVYLCASSPPVGTQYFGPGTRLLVL.

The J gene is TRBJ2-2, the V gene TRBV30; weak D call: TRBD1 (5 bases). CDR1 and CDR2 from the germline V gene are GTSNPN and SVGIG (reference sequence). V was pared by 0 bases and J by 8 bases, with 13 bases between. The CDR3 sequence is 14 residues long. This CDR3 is CAWSVRTRDGELFF. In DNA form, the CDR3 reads TGTGCCTGGAGTGTTCGGACAAGGGATGGGGAGCTGTTTTTT.

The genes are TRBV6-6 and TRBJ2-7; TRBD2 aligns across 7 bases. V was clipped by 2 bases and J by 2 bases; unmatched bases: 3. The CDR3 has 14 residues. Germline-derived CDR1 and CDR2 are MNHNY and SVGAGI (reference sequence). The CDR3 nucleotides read TGTGCCAGCAGTTACAGAGCGGGGACCTACGAGCAGTACTTC. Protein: CASSYRAGTYEQYF.

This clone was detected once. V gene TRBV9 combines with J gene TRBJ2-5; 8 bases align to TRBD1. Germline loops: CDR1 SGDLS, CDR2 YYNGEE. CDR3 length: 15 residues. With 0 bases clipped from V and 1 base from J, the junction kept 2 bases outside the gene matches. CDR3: CASSVGDRIQETQYF. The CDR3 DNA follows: TGTGCCAGCAGCGTAGGGGACAGGATCCAAGAGACCCAGTACTTC. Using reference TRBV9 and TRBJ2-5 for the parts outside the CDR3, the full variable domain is DSGVTQTPKHLITATGQRVTLRCSPRSGDLSVYWYQQSLDQGLQFLIQYYNGEERAKGNILERFSAQQFPDLHSELNLSSLELGDSALYFCASSVGDRIQETQYFGPGTRLLVL.

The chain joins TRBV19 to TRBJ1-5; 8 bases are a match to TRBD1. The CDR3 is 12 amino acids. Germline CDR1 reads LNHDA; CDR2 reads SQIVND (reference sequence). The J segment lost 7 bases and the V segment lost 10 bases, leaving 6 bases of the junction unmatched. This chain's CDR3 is CATGQGPQPQHF. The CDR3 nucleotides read TGTGCCACTGGACAGGGTCCACAGCCCCAGCATTTT.

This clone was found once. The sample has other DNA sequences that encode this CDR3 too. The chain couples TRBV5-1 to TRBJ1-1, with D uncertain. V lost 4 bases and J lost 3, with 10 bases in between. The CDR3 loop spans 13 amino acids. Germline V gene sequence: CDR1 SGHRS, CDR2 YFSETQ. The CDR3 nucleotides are TGCGCCAGCAGCCTTATTGTGGACACTGAAGCTTTCTTT. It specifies CASSLIVDTEAFF.

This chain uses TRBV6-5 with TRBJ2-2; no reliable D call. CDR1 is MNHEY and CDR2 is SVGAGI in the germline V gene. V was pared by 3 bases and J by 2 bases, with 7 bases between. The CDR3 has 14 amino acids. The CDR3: CASSYDENTGELFF. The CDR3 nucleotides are TGTGCCAGCAGTTATGATGAAAACACCGGGGAGCTGTTTTTT.

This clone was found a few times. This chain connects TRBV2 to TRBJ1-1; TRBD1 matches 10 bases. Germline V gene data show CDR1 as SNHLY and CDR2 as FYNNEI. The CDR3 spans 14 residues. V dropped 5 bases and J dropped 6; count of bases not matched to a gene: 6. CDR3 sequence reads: CASSPRQGAAEAFF. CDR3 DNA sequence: TGTGCCAGCAGTCCCAGACAGGGGGCGGCTGAAGCTTTCTTT.